This TCR beta chain was observed in a study of cytomegalovirus exposure and HLA in healthy donors. Study outcomes and limitations: Reports showed the classifier diagnosing cytomegalovirus status with high specificity and sensitivity. Equally common other TCR beta chains were less clonally expanded than HLA-associated ones, a later analysis found. The availability of immune exposure information extended only to CMV serostatus.

Turning to this clone: The target antigen is unknown.

There are 14 residues in the CDR3. CDR1 is SNHLY and CDR2 is FYNNEI in the germline V gene. V lost 1 base, J lost 11 bases, and 12 bases lay in between. The PCR employed 60 Vbeta primers together with 13 Jbeta primers. Only in-frame clones appear in the TCRdb table, and some are missing; sequencing was by immunoSEQ multiplex PCR. The repertoire consists of 90,000 to 100,000 clones, with around 80% occurring once and the leading ten covering over 15%. The chain carries TRBV2 and TRBJ1-6; D is undetermined. The receptor's source is a man aged 55 to 70 in good health and CMV-seropositive. The material sequenced was PBMCs. The CDR3 coding sequence is TGTGCCAGCAGTGAAGAAAGACAAGGCCCACCCCTCCACTTT. Its protein product is CASSEERQGPPLHF.